This T cell receptor beta chain derives from a study of beta chain features in type 1 diabetes. Across the study: Taken together, all samples contributed around 100,000,000 examined sorted cells. Study outcomes and limitations: TCRB CDR3 length was moderately but significantly reduced in all four CD4+ subsets of Type 1 diabetes patients. PCR might pick shorter templates more often, in the same way for patients and controls. The similarity of naive, central memory and Treg TCRB repertoires appeared greater among patients than among healthy donors.

J was trimmed by 1 base and V by 5 bases; bases with no gene match: 3. The CDR3 has 16 amino acids. The germline V gene encodes CDR1 SGHDN and CDR2 FVKESK. Sequenced material consisted of expressed TCRB transcripts (all of the isolated RNA was reverse transcribed). TCRdb's table, derived via immunoSEQ multiplex PCR, lists solely in-frame clones and lacks some. Of 200,000 to 250,000 clones listed, roughly 10% are singletons. This clone came up a few times. The antigen is unknown. The receptor comes from a man aged 18 to 35 in good health. Sequences were obtained from central memory CD4+ T cells from blood. J is TRBJ2-3 and V is TRBV14; 13 bases are a match to TRBD2. The CDR3 coding sequence is TGTGCCAGCAGCTATGGACTAGCGGGAGGCACAGATACGCAGTATTTT. Encoded protein: CASSYGLAGGTDTQYF.